The clone carrying this TCR beta chain was counted between two and nine times. The antigen remains unidentified. The data were obtained in a study of regulatory T cells in long-lasting Graves disease. Study as a whole: The term persistent Graves' disease signified upward of 5 years on antithyroid drugs with positive TSH receptor antibodies. Overall study results and limits: Segments TRBV28, TRBJ1-2 and TRBJ2-5 showed preferential usage in persistent disease.

The germline V gene encodes CDR1 LGHNT and CDR2 FRNRAP. The CDR3 is 16 amino acids. The junction had 13 bases not matched to a gene; V was cut back by 7 bases and J by 7 bases. For TCR beta, libraries came from iRepertoire HTBI primers and Arm-PCR of CDR3 regions. Using its own MiXCR run on the multiplex PCR reads, TCRdb lists one record per CDR3 protein. The repertoire holds roughly 500,000 distinct CDR3 sequences, with roughly 23% as singletons. Time point indicated: persistent/refractory GD, antithyroid drugs over 5 years with positive TRAb. After RNA was extracted from PBMCs, the TCR library was made from it.

The chain has TRBV12-5 and TRBJ1-2, with 12 positions matching TRBD1. The source was peripheral blood mononuclear cells (PBMCs), collected when the disease was refractory, from a patient treated with antithyroid drugs. The receptor's source is a female donor with Graves disease. CDR3 bases: TGTGCTAGTGTACCCGGGACAGGGGGCTCCGGCGGTGGCTACACCTTC. Amino acid sequence: CASVPGTGGSGGGYTF. Supplemented by reference TRBV12-5 and TRBJ1-2, the full variable domain reads DARVTQTPRHKVTEMGQEVTMRCQPILGHNTVFWYRQTMMQGLELLAYFRNRAPLDDSGMPKDRFSAEMPDATLATLKIQPSEPRDSAVYFCASVPGTGGSGGGYTFGSGTRLTVV.